A selection of T cell receptor beta chains follows, all from one sample in a study of blood T cell repertoires in COVID-19. Clones were read by immunoSEQ multiplex PCR, and TCRdb kept only the in-frame ones, dropping some. Among 200,000 or so clones listed, around four fifths were seen once. The sequenced sample was peripheral blood. Source of these receptors: a woman under 40 with acute or convalescent COVID-19. CDR3s include the opening cysteine and the closing phenylalanine or tryptophan. Size values are once, few and many counts, or a class for expanded clones, and some rows have none.

>NA|TRBV7-9
CASTMTDGPQHF
>NA|TRBV5-1
CASSLGGVYGYTF
>NA|TRBV3-1/TRBV3-2
CASSQVTGGGYTF
>NA|TRBV3-1/TRBV3-2
CASSQAGTGGNSPLHF
>NA|TRBV11-2
CASRLQGFAGELFF
>NA|TRBV6-2/TRBV6-3
CASSTARRTGVDNEQFF
>NA|TRBV15
CATSRSGGAGANVLTF
>NA|TRBV7-8
CASSSTNYGYTF
>NA|TRBV5-6
CASSLGSALDVNF
>medium-sized|TRBV25-1
CASTGGLGNQPQHF
>NA|TRBV29-1
CSVGQGSSSGANVLTF
>NA|TRBV25-1
CASSLENHLGYGYTF
>NA|TRBV6-5
CASGRVVEAFF
>NA|TRBV5-6
CASSLGAGEQFF
>many|TRBV29-1
CSVDFNTEAFF
>NA|TRBV5-1
CASSLTGSDSPLHF
>NA|TRBV30
CAWRPPDRLNTEAFF
>NA|TRBV28
CASSFSREWLNTEAFF
>NA|TRBV4-1
CASSPAQGVLGEQYF
>NA|TRBV5-4
CASSLVTRGMSEQFF
>NA|TRBV6-2/TRBV6-3
CASSLRRDSFYNEQFF
>NA|TRBV5-4
CASSLPRTGEGYTF
>NA|TRBV27
CASSLVGGLQFF
>NA|TRBV6-6
CASSYSRTIETQYF
>NA|TRBV27
CACRYGSEEYF
>NA|TRBV19
CASRQGPQETQYF
>few|TRBV6-2/TRBV6-3
CASSSDSYNEQFF
>once|TRBV3-1/TRBV3-2
CASSPGQGYNEQFF
>NA|TRBV30
CAWANTGLGTEAFF
>few|TRBV6-6
CASSYSKGGSQPQHF
>NA|TRBV6-1
CASSGRGLAANNEQFF
>NA|TRBV27
CASTLTSGSTDTQYF
>NA|TRBV11-2
CASSFRSGGTPSYEQYF
>NA|TRBV12-1
CASSFGAGPYNEQFF
>NA|TRBV9
CASRAGQANSGNTIYF
>NA|TRBV24-1
CATSDIRSGDNQPQHF
>NA|TRBV19
CASSIISNEQFF
>few|TRBV14
CASSRYAGGLAGSGGDNEQFF
>few|TRBV27
CASLVADTQYF
>NA|TRBV7-2
CASSPLLAGGTETQYF
>NA|TRBV7-2
CASSLGGWAEVTLF
>NA|TRBV5-4
CASSLVRGGGTDTQYF
>NA|TRBV5-4
CASSSPGGGSYNEQFF
>NA|TRBV6-2/TRBV6-3
CASSSFTEAFF
>few|TRBV7-8
CASSPASGGAGTGELFF
>NA|TRBV16
CASSQSLQRPVGAFF
>NA|TRBV11-2
CASSVTTGYEQYF
>NA|TRBV6-2/TRBV6-3
CASSSFTGRLNTEAFF
>NA|TRBV27
CASRGSQGAYEQYF
>NA|TRBV6-6
CASSRDLQGGTYNEQFF
>NA|TRBV9
CASSVGQASTDTQYF
>NA|TRBV4-2
CASSQDRTGQSEKLFF
>NA|TRBV30
CAWSGNDNEQFF
>NA|TRBV30
CAWGTGVGQPQHF
>NA|TRBV4-1
CASSQVVARITDTQYF
>NA|TRBV5-1
CASKLRSGGKNEKLFF
>NA|TRBV30
CAWTPPGRGLGTEQFF
>NA|TRBV27
CASSSPGQGTYGYTF
>NA|TRBV29-1
CSAESGNEQFF